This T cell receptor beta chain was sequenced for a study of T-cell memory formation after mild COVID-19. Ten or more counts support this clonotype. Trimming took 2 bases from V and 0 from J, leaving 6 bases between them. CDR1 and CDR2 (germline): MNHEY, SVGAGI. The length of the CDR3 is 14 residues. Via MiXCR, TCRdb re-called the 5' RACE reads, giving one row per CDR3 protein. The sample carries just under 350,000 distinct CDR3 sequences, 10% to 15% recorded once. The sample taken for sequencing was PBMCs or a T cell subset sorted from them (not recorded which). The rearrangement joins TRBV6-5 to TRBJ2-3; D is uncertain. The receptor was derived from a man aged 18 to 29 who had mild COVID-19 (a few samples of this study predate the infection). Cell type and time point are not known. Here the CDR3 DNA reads TGTGCCAGCAGTTACGGGGAAAGCACAGATACGCAGTATTTT. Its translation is CASSYGESTDTQYF.